Following are 15 T cell receptor beta chains from one sample sequenced in a study of T-cell reconstitution after alpha-beta-depleted transplantation in children. Construction of the TCRbeta library involved unique molecular identifiers. TCRdb reprocessed the PCR reads with MiXCR, giving one entry per CDR3 protein. The repertoire has 300,000 to 400,000 distinct CDR3 sequences, about 17% of them found once; the top ten carry roughly 40%. The sequenced sample was PBMCs, mostly from graft donor cells, obtained 360 days after TCRalphabeta/CD19-depleted stem cell transplant. The origin of the receptors is a male patient between 2 and 15 years old who had a stem cell transplant for acute lymphoblastic leukemia, so the T cells may come from the graft donor.

At least ten counts were recorded for this clonotype. This chain joins TRBV29-1 and TRBJ1-1; 8 nucleotides line up with TRBD1. Germline CDR1 and CDR2: SQVTM and ANQGSEA. Trimming took 4 bases from V and 10 from J; bases not matched to a gene: 17. This CDR3 contains 15 residues. CDR3 loop: CSVGYTGGSRKVAFF. For the CDR3, the DNA is TGCAGCGTTGGTTACACAGGGGGATCGCGGAAAGTAGCTTTCTTT. Combining the CDR3 with reference TRBV29-1 and TRBJ1-1 gives the whole variable domain SAVISQKPSRDICQRGTSLTIQCQVDSQVTMMFWYRQQPGQSLTLIATANQGSEATYESGFVIDKFPISRPNLTFSTLTVSNMSPEDSSIYLCSVGYTGGSRKVAFFGQGTRLTVV.

The CDR3 reads CAWRTLGLLGRVEQFF. The CDR3 nucleotides are TGTGCCTGGAGGACCTTGGGCCTCCTCGGGCGGGTTGAGCAGTTCTTC. The J gene is TRBJ2-1, the V gene TRBV30, with D tentatively TRBD2 (5 bases). CDR1 is GTSNPN and CDR2 is SVGIG in the germline V gene (reference sequence). V dropped 3 bases and J dropped 9 bases, with 24 bases sitting between them. The CDR3 loop spans 16 amino acids.

This clonotype showed up just a few times. This chain links TRBV10-1 with TRBJ2-1; D is unclear. The CDR3 totals 15 residues. V was shortened by 3 bases and J by 2 bases, with 11 bases between the two germline ends. Germline V CDR1 and CDR2: WNHNN, SYGVQD (reference sequence). CDR3 in DNA: TGCGCCAGCAGTGATCGGACCTATCCCTACAATGAGCAGTTCTTC. Residues: CASSDRTYPYNEQFF.

The gene calls are TRBV20-1 and TRBJ1-6; TRBD1 might be the D (6 bases). This CDR3 spans 14 amino acids. Trimming removed 6 bases from V and 6 bases from J, with 15 bases in between. Germline V gene lookup returns CDR1 DFQATT and CDR2 SNEGSKA (reference sequence). For the CDR3, the DNA is TGCAGTGCCACAACCGGGGGCATTAATTCACCCCTCCACTTT. It translates to CSATTGGINSPLHF.

In this sample, this clonotype turned up a few times. This chain joins TRBV25-1 and TRBJ1-6; TRBD1 might be the D (5 bases). The CDR3 is 12 residues long. Per the germline V gene, CDR1 is MGHDK and CDR2 is SYGVNS. The ends were cut back, 3 bases at V and 14 bases at J, with 11 bases in the middle. CDR3 nucleotide sequence: TGTGCCAGCAGTGATTACAGGCTCACCCTCCACTTT. Its translation: CASSDYRLTLHF. Looking up the rest from reference TRBV25-1 and TRBJ1-6 gives the full variable domain: EADIYQTPRYLVIGTGKKITLECSQTMGHDKMYWYQQDPGMELHLIHYSYGVNSTEKGDLSSESTVSRIRTEHFPLTLESARPSHTSQYLCASSDYRLTLHFGNGTRLTVT.

The chain joins TRBV5-6 to TRBJ1-1, with D tentatively TRBD1 (5 bases). Germline lookup yields CDR1 SGHDT and CDR2 YYEEEE. With 7 bases removed from V and 5 bases from J, the gap between germline ends came to 15 bases. This CDR3 region has 13 residues. As DNA, the CDR3 is TGTGCCAGCGGCCCCGGGGGGGGGACTGAAGCTTTCTTT. Amino acid sequence: CASGPGGGTEAFF.

This clonotype has a handful of counts. Its ends do not fully match the called genes, so a read error is possible. The gene calls are TRBV28 and TRBJ1-1; D possibly corresponds to TRBD1 (5 bases). Looked up from germline, CDR1 is MDHEN and CDR2 is SYDVKM. The CDR3 sequence is 10 residues long. The CDR3 region is CASSLSRQIF. As DNA, the CDR3 is TGTGCCAGCAGTTTATCCCGACAGATCTTT.

The chain carries TRBV11-1 and TRBJ2-2; 11 bases are a match to TRBD2. This CDR3 region has 20 residues. Germline loops: CDR1 SGHAT, CDR2 FQDESV (reference sequence). Losses at the gene ends were 1 base for V and 3 bases for J; bases not matched to a gene: 13. The CDR3 sequence: CASSLVPQTSGIRDTGELFF. CDR3 DNA: TGTGCCAGCAGCTTAGTACCCCAGACTAGCGGGATACGGGACACCGGGGAGCTGTTTTTT.

V gene TRBV4-2 combines with J gene TRBJ2-1; 7 nucleotides match TRBD1. Germline V gene sequence: CDR1 LGHNA, CDR2 YNFKEQ. The CDR3 runs 12 residues. J was trimmed by 8 bases and V by 2 bases; bases with no gene match: 0. Written as DNA, the CDR3 is TGTGCCAGCAGCCAAACAGGGGATGAGCAGTTCTTC. Translated: CASSQTGDEQFF.

The genes are TRBV4-3 and TRBJ2-3, with TRBD2 as a possible D gene (7 bases). Trimming stripped 4 bases from V and 3 bases from J, with 17 bases between. Germline CDR1 reads LGHNA; CDR2 reads YSLEER. The CDR3 extends over 16 amino acids. In nucleotides, the CDR3 is TGCGCCAGCAGCCGGGAGGGGGGGATACGAACAGATACGCAGTATTTT. Encoded protein: CASSREGGIRTDTQYF.

This clonotype was counted at least ten times. The chain joins TRBV20-1 to TRBJ2-7, with 7 positions matching TRBD2. The CDR3 is made up of 18 amino acids. Trimming at V came to 0 bases and at J to 0 bases, leaving 14 bases not matched to a gene. Per the germline V gene, CDR1 is DFQATT and CDR2 is SNEGSKA (reference sequence). In DNA form, the CDR3 reads TGCAGTGCTAGAGACCCCACTAGGGGAGCGGGGATCTCCTACGAGCAGTACTTC. Translation gives CSARDPTRGAGISYEQYF.

This clonotype was observed at least ten times. The V call is TRBV10-3, the J call TRBJ2-2, with 9 bases identical to TRBD1. Germline V lookup: CDR1 ENHRY, CDR2 SYGVKD. Germline trimming cut 2 bases from V and 9 bases from J; bases unmatched to any gene: 10. The CDR3 sequence is 16 residues long. The CDR3 loop reads CAISEPGQGIHRELFF. DNA for the CDR3: TGTGCCATCAGTGAGCCGGGACAGGGAATACACCGGGAGCTGTTTTTT.

V is TRBV2 and J is TRBJ2-5, with D possibly TRBD2 on 6 matching bases. This CDR3 spans 13 amino acids. V shed 6 bases and J shed 4 bases, with 12 bases lying between them. Per germline, CDR1 SNHLY and CDR2 FYNNEI. The CDR3 loop is CASREWRAETQYF. DNA for the CDR3: TGTGCCAGCAGGGAGTGGAGGGCAGAGACCCAGTACTTC.

The genes are TRBV2 and TRBJ2-1; TRBD2 matches at 16 bases. Germline V gene lookup returns CDR1 SNHLY and CDR2 FYNNEI. After removal of 6 bases from V and 4 bases from J, the junction contained 6 bases not matched to a gene. The length of the CDR3 is 17 residues. Here the CDR3 reads CASRGTSGRAAYNEQFF. As DNA, the CDR3 is TGTGCCAGCAGAGGGACTAGCGGGAGGGCCGCTTACAATGAGCAGTTCTTC.

This clonotype was detected a few times. The chain joins TRBV24-1 to TRBJ2-1; TRBD2 matches at 12 bases. The CDR3 length is 20 residues. CDR1 KGHDR and CDR2 SFDVKD come from the germline V gene. V was pared by 3 bases and J by 6 bases, with 17 bases of the junction left unmatched. Here the CDR3 DNA reads TGTGCCACCAGTGATCCGACTAGCGGGAGCCTTCTAAATAAAGCCAATGAGCAGTTCTTC. It yields the protein CATSDPTSGSLLNKANEQFF.